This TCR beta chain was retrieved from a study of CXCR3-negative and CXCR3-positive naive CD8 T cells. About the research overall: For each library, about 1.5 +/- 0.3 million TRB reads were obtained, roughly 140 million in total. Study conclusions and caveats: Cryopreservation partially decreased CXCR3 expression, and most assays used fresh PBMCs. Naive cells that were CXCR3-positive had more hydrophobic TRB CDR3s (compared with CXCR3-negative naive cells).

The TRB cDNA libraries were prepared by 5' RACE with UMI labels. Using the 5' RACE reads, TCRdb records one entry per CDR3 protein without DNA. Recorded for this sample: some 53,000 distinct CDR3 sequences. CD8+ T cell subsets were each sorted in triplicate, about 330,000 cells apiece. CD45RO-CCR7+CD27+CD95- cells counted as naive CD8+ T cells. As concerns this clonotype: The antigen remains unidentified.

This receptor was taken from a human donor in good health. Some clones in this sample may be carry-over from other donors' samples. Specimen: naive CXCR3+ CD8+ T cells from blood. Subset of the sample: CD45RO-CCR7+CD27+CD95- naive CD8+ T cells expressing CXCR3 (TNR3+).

CDR3 amino acids: CASSSSRPSGSSYNEQFF. The rearrangement links TRBV11-3 to TRBJ2-1; the D call of TRBD2 rests on TCRdb alone, since no DNA is present to check it. Germline CDR1 reads SGHNT; CDR2 reads YENEEA. The CDR3 totals 18 residues.